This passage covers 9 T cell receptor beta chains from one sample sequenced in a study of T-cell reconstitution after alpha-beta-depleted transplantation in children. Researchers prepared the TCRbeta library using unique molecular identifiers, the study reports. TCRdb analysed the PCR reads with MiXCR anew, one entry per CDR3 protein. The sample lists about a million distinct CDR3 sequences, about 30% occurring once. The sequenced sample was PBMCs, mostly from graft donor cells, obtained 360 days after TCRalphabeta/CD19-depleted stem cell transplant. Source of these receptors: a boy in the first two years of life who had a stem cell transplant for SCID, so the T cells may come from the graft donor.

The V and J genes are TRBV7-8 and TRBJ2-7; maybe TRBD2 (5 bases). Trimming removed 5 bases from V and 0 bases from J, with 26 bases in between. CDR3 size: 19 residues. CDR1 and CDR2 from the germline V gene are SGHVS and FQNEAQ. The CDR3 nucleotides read TGTGCCAGCAGCCCCCATTGGGAAGAGGGAAGATCTAGCTCCTACGAGCAGTACTTC. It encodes CASSPHWEEGRSSSYEQYF.

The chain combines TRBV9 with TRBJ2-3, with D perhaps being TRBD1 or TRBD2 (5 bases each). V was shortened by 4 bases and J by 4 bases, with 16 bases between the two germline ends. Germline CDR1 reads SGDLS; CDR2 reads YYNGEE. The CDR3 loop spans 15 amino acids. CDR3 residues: CASSPGTPFADTQYF. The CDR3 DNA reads TGTGCCAGCAGCCCCGGGACCCCCTTCGCAGATACGCAGTATTTT. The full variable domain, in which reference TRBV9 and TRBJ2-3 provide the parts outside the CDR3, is DSGVTQTPKHLITATGQRVTLRCSPRSGDLSVYWYQQSLDQGLQFLIQYYNGEERAKGNILERFSAQQFPDLHSELNLSSLELGDSALYFCASSPGTPFADTQYFGPGTRLTVL.

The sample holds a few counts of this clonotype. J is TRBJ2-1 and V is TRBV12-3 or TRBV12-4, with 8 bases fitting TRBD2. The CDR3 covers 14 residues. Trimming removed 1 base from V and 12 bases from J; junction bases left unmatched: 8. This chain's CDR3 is CASSLGLAGTSQFF. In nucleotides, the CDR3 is TGTGCCAGCAGTTTAGGGCTAGCGGGCACCTCGCAGTTCTTC.

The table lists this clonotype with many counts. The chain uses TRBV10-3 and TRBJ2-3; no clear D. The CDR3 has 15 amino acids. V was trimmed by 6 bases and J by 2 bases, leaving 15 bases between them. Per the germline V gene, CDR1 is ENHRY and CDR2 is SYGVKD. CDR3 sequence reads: CAIRAQGALTDTQYF. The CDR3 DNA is TGTGCCATCAGGGCCCAAGGTGCCCTCACAGATACGCAGTATTTT.

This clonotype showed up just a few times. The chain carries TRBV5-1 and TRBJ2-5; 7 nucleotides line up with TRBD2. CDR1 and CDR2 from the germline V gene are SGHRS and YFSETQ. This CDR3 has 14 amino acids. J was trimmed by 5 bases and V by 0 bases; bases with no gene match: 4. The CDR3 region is CASSLGLARETQYF. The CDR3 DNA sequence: TGCGCCAGCAGCTTGGGACTAGCCCGGGAGACCCAGTACTTC. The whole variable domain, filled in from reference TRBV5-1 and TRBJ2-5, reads KAGVTQTPRYLIKTRGQQVTLSCSPISGHRSVSWYQQTPGQGLQFLFEYFSETQRNKGNFPGRFSGRQFSNSRSEMNVSTLELGDSALYLCASSLGLARETQYFGPGTRLLVL.

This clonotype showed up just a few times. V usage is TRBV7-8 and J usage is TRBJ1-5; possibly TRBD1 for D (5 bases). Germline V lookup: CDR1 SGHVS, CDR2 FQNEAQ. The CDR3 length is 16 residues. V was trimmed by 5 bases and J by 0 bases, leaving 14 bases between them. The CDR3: CASSRGRPDSNQPQHF. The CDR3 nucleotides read TGTGCCAGCAGCCGGGGACGGCCGGATAGCAATCAGCCCCAGCATTTT.

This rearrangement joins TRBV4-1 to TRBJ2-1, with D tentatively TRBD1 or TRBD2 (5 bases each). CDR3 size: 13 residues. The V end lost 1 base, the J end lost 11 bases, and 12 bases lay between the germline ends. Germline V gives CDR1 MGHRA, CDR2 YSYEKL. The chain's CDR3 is CASSQALGVKQFF. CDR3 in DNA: TGCGCCAGCAGCCAAGCGCTGGGGGTAAAGCAGTTCTTC.

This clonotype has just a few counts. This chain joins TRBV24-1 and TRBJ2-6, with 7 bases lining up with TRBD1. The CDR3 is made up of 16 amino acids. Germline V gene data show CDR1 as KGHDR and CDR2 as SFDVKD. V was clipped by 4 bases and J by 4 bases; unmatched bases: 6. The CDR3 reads CATSDPGGTGANVLTF. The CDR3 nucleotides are TGTGCCACCAGTGACCCAGGGGGAACCGGGGCCAACGTCCTGACTTTC.

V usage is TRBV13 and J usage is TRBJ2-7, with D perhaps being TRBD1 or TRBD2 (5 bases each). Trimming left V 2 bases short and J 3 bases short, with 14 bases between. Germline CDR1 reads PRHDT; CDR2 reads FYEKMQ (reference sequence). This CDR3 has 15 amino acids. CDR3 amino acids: CASSLPGRGGYEQYF. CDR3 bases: TGTGCCAGCAGCTTACCGGGACGAGGAGGCTACGAGCAGTACTTC. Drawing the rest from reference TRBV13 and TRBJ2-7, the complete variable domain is AAGVIQSPRHLIKEKRETATLKCYPIPRHDTVYWYQQGPGQDPQFLISFYEKMQSDKGSIPDRFSAQQFSDYHSELNMSSLELGDSALYFCASSLPGRGGYEQYFGPGTRLTVT.